What follows describes a single T cell receptor beta chain. Germline lookup yields CDR1 SGHAT and CDR2 FQNNGV. Trimming cost V 1 base and J 2 bases, with 9 bases left between them. The CDR3 length is 15 residues. In the original analysis: Reference gene primer amplification yielded estimated nucleated cell counts. Measured with immunoSEQ multiplex PCR; TCRdb has only the in-frame clones, and not every one. V, J and clone size are taken as reported in that table, and D and trimming were inferred from the DNA itself. The table records 100,000 to 150,000 clones, around 88% of them present only once. The sample is drawn from a study of blood T cell repertoires in COVID-19. On the study more broadly: There were acute and convalescent COVID-19 samples, and they came from the United States, Italy and Spain. From T cells, B-cell-depleted T cells, or PBMCs came the material, which was cDNA or gDNA.

The receptor was derived from a middle-aged man with active or convalescent COVID-19. The sequenced sample consisted of peripheral blood. The V call is TRBV11-2, the J call TRBJ1-3, with D uncertain. CDR3 protein: CASSLVGTAGNTIYF. CDR3 in DNA: TGTGCCAGCAGCTTAGTGGGCACCGCTGGAAACACCATATATTTT.